Below, 29 T cell receptor beta chains from the same sample are listed, as sequenced in a study of T cell changes during pregnancy in multiple sclerosis. The assay was immunoSEQ multiplex PCR, and TCRdb's table has in-frame clones only and misses some. Among about 41,000 clones listed, about nine tenths were seen once. The material was CD4+ T cells from peripheral blood mononuclear cells, obtained in the first trimester of pregnancy. These receptors all come from a female donor with multiple sclerosis, enrolled in a pregnancy study.

The genes are TRBV11-2 and TRBJ2-3; the D gene is possibly TRBD2 (6 bases). V gave up 6 bases and J gave up 6 bases, with 22 bases separating them. In germline, CDR1 is SGHAT, CDR2 FQNNGV. The CDR3 has 16 amino acids. This CDR3 is CASSRLSGPRVDTQYF. CDR3 DNA sequence: TGTGCCAGCAGTCGCCTGAGCGGGCCGAGGGTGGATACGCAGTATTTT.

The genes are TRBV5-1 and TRBJ2-5; 12 nucleotides match TRBD2. The J call may be mistaken, given a closer DNA end match to TRBJ2-7. This CDR3 has 15 residues. Germline loops: CDR1 SGHRS, CDR2 YFSETQ. The CDR3 spells CASSSRLAGAYEQYF. The CDR3 DNA reads as TGCGCCAGCAGCTCGAGACTAGCGGGAGCCTACGAGCAGTACTTC.

This chain links TRBV30 with TRBJ1-1, with 7 bases lining up with TRBD1. Germline CDR1 GTSNPN, CDR2 SVGIG (reference sequence). The CDR3 has 15 residues. V lost 3 bases to trimming and J lost 3 bases; unmatched junction nucleotides: 10. CDR3 in DNA: TGTGCCTGGAGAGTGGCGACAGGGTCACACACTGAAGCTTTCTTT. Translation gives CAWRVATGSHTEAFF.

The chain joins TRBV5-1 to TRBJ2-7; possibly TRBD1 for D (6 bases). There are 17 residues in the CDR3. Germline values: CDR1 SGHRS, CDR2 YFSETQ. Between the trimmed V and J ends, which lost 4 bases and 2 bases, there was a span of 22 bases. CDR3 region: CASSPGLLRQATYEQYF. DNA for the CDR3: TGCGCCAGCAGCCCCGGACTGCTCAGACAGGCCACCTACGAGCAGTACTTC. The whole variable domain, filled in from reference TRBV5-1 and TRBJ2-7, reads KAGVTQTPRYLIKTRGQQVTLSCSPISGHRSVSWYQQTPGQGLQFLFEYFSETQRNKGNFPGRFSGRQFSNSRSEMNVSTLELGDSALYLCASSPGLLRQATYEQYFGPGTRLTVT.

The rearrangement joins TRBV7-2 to TRBJ2-5; D may be TRBD2 (7 bases). Trimming left V 8 bases short and J 5 bases short, with 15 bases between. The germline gives CDR1 SGHTA, CDR2 FQGNSA. This CDR3 comprises 13 residues. In DNA form, the CDR3 reads TGTGCCAGCCAACGGGGGGCGCTGGAGACCCAGTACTTC. Translation: CASQRGALETQYF.

This clone was seen a single time. The chain combines TRBV15 with TRBJ1-2; D perhaps matches TRBD1 (5 bases). Germline CDR1 reads LNHNV; CDR2 reads YYDKDF (reference sequence). The CDR3 runs to 12 residues. Trimming took 5 bases from V and 7 from J, leaving 11 bases between them. In nucleotides, the CDR3 is TGTGCCACCAGCCTCCAGGGTGTTGGCTACACCTTC. This translates into CATSLQGVGYTF.

The chain combines TRBV4-3 with TRBJ2-1; 10 nucleotides align to TRBD2. The length of the CDR3 is 17 residues. V gave up 1 base and J gave up 3 bases; unmatched junction bases: 6. Germline CDR1 reads LGHNA; CDR2 reads YSLEER. The CDR3 nucleotides read TGCGCCAGCAGCCAAGGGGCTAGCGGGAGCGTCTACAATGAGCAGTTCTTC. Amino acids: CASSQGASGSVYNEQFF.

The chain employs TRBV7-8 and TRBJ2-5; 13 nucleotides line up with TRBD2. The V and J ends lost 4 bases and 2 bases, in that order; junction bases with no gene match: 4. The CDR3 has 16 amino acids. Looked up from germline, CDR1 is SGHVS and CDR2 is FQNEAQ. The CDR3 nucleotides are TGTGCCAGCAGCTCCAGACTAGCGGGAGGACAAGAGACCCAGTACTTC. Its protein is CASSSRLAGGQETQYF.

This chain links TRBV12-5 with TRBJ2-4; D remains ambiguous. The CDR3 is 14 residues long. Germline V gene lookup returns CDR1 LGHNT and CDR2 FRNRAP. Trimming removed 3 bases from V and 2 bases from J, with 8 bases in between. CDR3 DNA: TGTGCTAGTGGTTTTGGAGAGACCAAAAACATTCAGTACTTC. It codes for CASGFGETKNIQYF.

The rearrangement links TRBV10-3 to TRBJ1-3; possibly TRBD1 for D (5 bases). The CDR3 runs 15 residues. The V end was cut by 10 bases, the J end by 0 bases, with 16 bases between. Per germline, CDR1 ENHRY and CDR2 SYGVKD. The CDR3 coding sequence is TGTGCCACTTCGGGTGGGGACTTCTCTGGAAACACCATATATTTT. Translating gives CATSGGDFSGNTIYF.

This CDR3 is CASRKDLGSYGYTF. CDR3 bases: TGTGCCAGCAGGAAGGATCTAGGGAGCTATGGCTACACCTTC. V is TRBV6-1 and J is TRBJ1-2; no firm D call. The V gene's germline CDR1 is MNHNS and CDR2 SASEGT. Trimming took off 6 bases at V and 4 bases at J, with 15 bases between the two ends. CDR3 length: 14 residues.

Written as DNA, the CDR3 is TGTGCCAGTAGTATAACCGGGACAGATAATCAGCCCCAGCATTTT. Protein product: CASSITGTDNQPQHF. The genes are TRBV19 and TRBJ1-5; TRBD1 matches 7 bases. The CDR3 is 15 residues long. Looked up from germline, CDR1 is LNHDA and CDR2 is SQIVND (reference sequence). With 2 bases clipped from V and 4 bases from J, the junction kept 5 bases outside the gene matches.

V is TRBV19 and J is TRBJ2-3; D is undetermined. V lost 1 base and J lost 2, with 7 bases in between. The CDR3 runs to 14 residues. From germline, CDR1 is LNHDA and CDR2 SQIVND (reference sequence). This chain's CDR3 is CASSIGTATDTQYF. As DNA, the CDR3 is TGTGCCAGTAGTATAGGTACAGCCACAGATACGCAGTATTTT.

The chain has TRBV7-3 and TRBJ1-1; tentative D call: TRBD1 (5 bases). V dropped 4 bases and J dropped 1 base, with 7 bases sitting between them. Germline V gene sequence: CDR1 SGHTA, CDR2 FQGTGA. The CDR3 consists of 13 residues. For the CDR3, the DNA is TGTGCCAGCAGCTCGCAGGGGAACACTGAAGCTTTCTTT. This encodes CASSSQGNTEAFF.

The rearrangement links TRBV10-3 to TRBJ2-1; perhaps TRBD1 as D (6 bases). The V and J ends lost 6 bases and 11 bases respectively, with 14 bases between them. Germline V gene data show CDR1 as ENHRY and CDR2 as SYGVKD. The CDR3 covers 12 residues. The CDR3 spells CAIRGDTQKQFF. CDR3 nucleotide sequence: TGTGCCATCAGGGGGGACACACAAAAGCAGTTCTTC.

Comment on this clone: Other DNA sequences in the sample encode the same CDR3. The V gene is TRBV28, the J gene TRBJ2-7, with D tentatively TRBD1 (5 bases). The CDR3 totals 14 residues. The V end lost 2 bases, the J end lost 1 base, and 9 bases lay between the germline ends. CDR1 MDHEN and CDR2 SYDVKM come from the germline V gene. The CDR3, as DNA: TGTGCCAGCAGTTTACGGCAGGGATCCTACGAGCAGTACTTC. Protein product: CASSLRQGSYEQYF.

The V call is TRBV6-5, the J call TRBJ2-5; 12 nucleotides agree with TRBD2. Per the germline V gene, CDR1 is MNHEY and CDR2 is SVGAGI. V gave up 2 bases and J gave up 5 bases; unmatched junction bases: 6. The CDR3 has 16 residues. Written as DNA, the CDR3 is TGTGCCAGCAGTTACCTAGCGGGAGGGCCTAGGGAGACCCAGTACTTC. This gives the protein CASSYLAGGPRETQYF.

V and J are TRBV7-3 and TRBJ2-1; 14 bases map to TRBD2. The junction had 12 bases not matched to a gene; V was cut back by 5 bases and J by 9 bases. The germline V gene has CDR1 SGHTA and CDR2 FQGTGA. The CDR3 is made up of 17 amino acids. CDR3 in DNA: TGTGCCAGCAGCCACGAACCGACTAGCGGGAGGGCCGGTGAGCAGTTCTTC. It encodes CASSHEPTSGRAGEQFF.

The V gene is TRBV28, the J gene TRBJ2-7, with 12 bases fitting TRBD2. Germline-derived CDR1 and CDR2 are MDHEN and SYDVKM. This CDR3 has 12 residues. CDR3 in amino acids: CASTDGLAGPAV. The CDR3 DNA reads TGTGCCAGCACCGACGGACTAGCGGGACCAGCGGTC.

The rearrangement uses TRBV15 and TRBJ2-1; possible D gene TRBD1, 6 bases. In germline, CDR1 is LNHNV, CDR2 YYDKDF (reference sequence). V lost 0 bases to trimming and J lost 0 bases, with 9 bases between them. The CDR3 runs 16 residues. CDR3 sequence (DNA): TGTGCCACCAGCAGAGATCTGACAGGCTCCTACAATGAGCAGTTCTTC. Its protein is CATSRDLTGSYNEQFF.

The V gene is TRBV27, the J gene TRBJ1-2; TRBD1 agrees at 7 bases. The germline V gene encodes CDR1 MNHEY and CDR2 SMNVEV (reference sequence). This CDR3 has 16 residues. V dropped 0 bases and J dropped 8; count of bases not matched to a gene: 12. CDR3 DNA: TGTGCCAGCAGTTTATCGTCTACCAGGGGGGTTGAAGGCTACACCTTC. Translation: CASSLSSTRGVEGYTF.

Only one count was recorded for this clone. The chain employs TRBV7-8 and TRBJ1-3; D unclear. The V end lost 5 bases, the J end lost 2 bases, and 16 bases lay between the germline ends. Germline values: CDR1 SGHVS, CDR2 FQNEAQ. The CDR3 runs 16 residues. The CDR3 spells CASSRLSSTTGNTIYF. CDR3 DNA sequence: TGTGCCAGCAGCCGTCTTAGCTCGACGACTGGAAACACCATATATTTT. The whole variable domain, filled in from reference TRBV7-8 and TRBJ1-3, reads GAGVSQSPRYKVAKRGQDVALRCDPISGHVSLFWYQQALGQGPEFLTYFQNEAQLDKSGLPSDRFFAERPEGSVSTLKIQRTQQEDSAVYLCASSRLSSTTGNTIYFGEGSWLTVV.

The genes are TRBV5-4 and TRBJ2-7; perhaps TRBD1 as D (5 bases). From germline, CDR1 is SGHNT and CDR2 YYREEE (reference sequence). CDR3 length: 15 amino acids. The V gene lost 4 bases and the J gene lost 2 bases, with 16 bases spanning the gap. The CDR3 here is CASSTARDRTYEQYF. In nucleotides, the CDR3 is TGTGCCAGCAGCACAGCACGTGACAGAACCTACGAGCAGTACTTC.

The J gene is TRBJ1-2, the V gene TRBV7-9, with a weak D call TRBD1 (5 bases). Germline CDR1 reads SEHNR; CDR2 reads FQNEAQ (reference sequence). The V end was cut by 3 bases, the J end by 5 bases, with 19 bases between. The CDR3 runs to 16 residues. The CDR3 loop is CASSFSGALISYGYTF. The CDR3 nucleotides read TGTGCCAGCAGCTTTTCTGGGGCCCTTATATCATATGGCTACACCTTC.

This chain connects TRBV15 to TRBJ1-4; 7 nucleotides align to TRBD1. The V and J ends lost 0 bases and 13 bases, in that order; junction bases with no gene match: 11. The germline V gene encodes CDR1 LNHNV and CDR2 YYDKDF (reference sequence). The CDR3 length is 15 residues. The CDR3, as DNA: TGTGCCACCAGCAGAGATTTGGGGGACAGTTACGGACTGTTTTTT. It encodes CATSRDLGDSYGLFF.

The chain uses TRBV27 and TRBJ2-3; D perhaps matches TRBD2 (6 bases). V gave up 7 bases and J gave up 6 bases, with 8 bases separating them. CDR3 size: 11 residues. Germline CDR1 and CDR2: MNHEY and SMNVEV (reference sequence). CDR3 region: CASKAGDTQYF. CDR3 DNA sequence: TGTGCCAGCAAGGCGGGGGATACGCAGTATTTT.

The V call is TRBV9, the J call TRBJ2-1; the match to TRBD2 covers 7 bases. V lost 8 bases and J lost 3; bases outside the gene matches: 8. Germline loops: CDR1 SGDLS, CDR2 YYNGEE. The CDR3 consists of 14 residues. The CDR3 sequence is CARCAGLYYNEQFF. CDR3 DNA: TGTGCCAGATGCGCGGGACTATACTACAATGAGCAGTTCTTC.

V usage is TRBV7-2 and J usage is TRBJ2-6; D is undetermined. The CDR3 spans 16 residues. Deletions cut 5 bases from V and 0 bases from J, with 11 bases between. The germline V gene encodes CDR1 SGHTA and CDR2 FQGNSA. CDR3 residues: CASSPQRSSGANVLTF. CDR3 in DNA: TGTGCCAGCAGCCCCCAGCGCTCCTCTGGGGCCAACGTCCTGACTTTC.

CDR3 in amino acids: CASSLGLAGTSTDTQYF. The DNA for the CDR3 is TGTGCCAGCAGCTTAGGACTAGCGGGAACTAGCACAGATACGCAGTATTTT. This chain connects TRBV7-9 to TRBJ2-3; TRBD2 agrees at 11 bases. The CDR3 sequence is 17 residues long. The J segment lost 0 bases and the V segment lost 1 base, leaving 3 bases of the junction unmatched. Germline V CDR1 and CDR2: SEHNR, FQNEAQ (reference sequence). Full variable domain (remainder filled in from reference TRBV7-9 and TRBJ2-3): DTGVSQNPRHKITKRGQNVTFRCDPISEHNRLYWYRQTLGQGPEFLTYFQNEAQLEKSRLLSDRFSAERPKGSFSTLEIQRTEQGDSAMYLCASSLGLAGTSTDTQYFGPGTRLTVL.